This TCR beta chain was recovered during a study of metastatic and nonmetastatic thyroid tumors. Overall study: Comparison of repertoires was carried out across blood and tumor or nodule tissue from malignant and benign thyroid patients. Points from the study as a whole: Across blood and tumor, TCR beta diversity in malignant thyroid tumors was reportedly significantly higher than in benign nodules.

TCRdb redid the clone calls on the PCR reads using MiXCR. The table shows about 33,000 clones, with 10% to 11% occurring only once. Points on this clone: The antigen remains unidentified.

The CDR3 length is 17 residues. The germline V and J ends were trimmed by 2 bases and 6 bases, with 20 bases remaining between them. Germline V gene data show CDR1 as MNHNY and CDR2 as SVGAGI (reference sequence). No treatment of any kind had been given to any patient before thyroid surgery. The chain has TRBV6-6 and TRBJ2-1; perhaps TRBD2 as D (6 bases). This receptor was obtained from a female donor with papillary thyroid cancer or a benign thyroid nodule (not recorded which). Some clones in this sample may be carry-over from other donors' samples. The source material was blood. The CDR3 coding sequence is TGTGCCAGCAGTTACCTAATGGAGGGAAGTGAAGTCAATGAGCAGTTCTTC. Translating it yields CASSYLMEGSEVNEQFF.